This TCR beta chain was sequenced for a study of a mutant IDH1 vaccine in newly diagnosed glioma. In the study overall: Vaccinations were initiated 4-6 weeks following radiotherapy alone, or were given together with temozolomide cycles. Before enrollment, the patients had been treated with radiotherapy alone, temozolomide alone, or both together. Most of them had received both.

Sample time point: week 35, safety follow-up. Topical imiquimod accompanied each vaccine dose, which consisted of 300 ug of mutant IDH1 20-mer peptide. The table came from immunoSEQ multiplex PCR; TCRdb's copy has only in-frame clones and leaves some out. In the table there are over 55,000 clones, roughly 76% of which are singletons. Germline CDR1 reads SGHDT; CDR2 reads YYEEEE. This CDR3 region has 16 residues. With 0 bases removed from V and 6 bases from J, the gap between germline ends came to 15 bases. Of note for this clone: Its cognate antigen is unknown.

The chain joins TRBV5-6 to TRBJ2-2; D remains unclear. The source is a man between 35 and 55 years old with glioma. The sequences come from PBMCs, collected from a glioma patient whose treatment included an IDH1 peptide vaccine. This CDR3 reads CASSLASRIGPGELFF. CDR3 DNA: TGTGCCAGCAGCTTGGCCTCAAGGATCGGTCCCGGGGAGCTGTTTTTT.